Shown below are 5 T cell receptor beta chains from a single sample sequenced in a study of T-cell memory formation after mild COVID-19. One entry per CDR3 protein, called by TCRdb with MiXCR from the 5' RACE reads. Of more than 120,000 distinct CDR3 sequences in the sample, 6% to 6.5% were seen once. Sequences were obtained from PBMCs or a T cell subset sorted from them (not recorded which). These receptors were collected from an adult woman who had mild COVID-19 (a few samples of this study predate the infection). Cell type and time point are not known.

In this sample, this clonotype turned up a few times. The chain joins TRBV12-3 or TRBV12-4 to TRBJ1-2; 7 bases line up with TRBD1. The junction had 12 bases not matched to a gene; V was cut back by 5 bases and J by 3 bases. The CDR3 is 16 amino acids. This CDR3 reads CASSRTEQGSDYGYTF. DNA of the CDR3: TGTGCCAGCAGTCGTACCGAACAGGGGTCGGACTATGGCTACACCTTC.

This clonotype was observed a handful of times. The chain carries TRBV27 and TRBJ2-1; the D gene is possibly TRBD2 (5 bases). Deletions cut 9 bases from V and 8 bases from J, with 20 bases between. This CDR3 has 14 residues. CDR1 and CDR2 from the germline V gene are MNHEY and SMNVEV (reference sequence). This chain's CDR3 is CARGWPGSVDEQFF. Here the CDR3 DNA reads TGTGCCAGGGGTTGGCCGGGTAGCGTGGATGAGCAGTTCTTC.

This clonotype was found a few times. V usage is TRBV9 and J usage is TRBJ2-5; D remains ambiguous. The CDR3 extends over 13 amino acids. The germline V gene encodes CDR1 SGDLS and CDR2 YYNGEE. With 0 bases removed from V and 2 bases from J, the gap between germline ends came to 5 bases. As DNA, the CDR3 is TGTGCCAGCAGCGTAGGATGGCAAGAGACCCAGTACTTC. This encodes CASSVGWQETQYF.

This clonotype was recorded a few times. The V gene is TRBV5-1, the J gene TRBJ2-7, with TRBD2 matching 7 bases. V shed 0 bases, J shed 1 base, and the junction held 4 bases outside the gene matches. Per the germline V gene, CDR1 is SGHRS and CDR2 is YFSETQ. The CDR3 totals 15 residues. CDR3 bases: TGCGCCAGCAGCTTGGGAGCGGGGCAATCCTACGAGCAGTACTTC. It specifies CASSLGAGQSYEQYF.

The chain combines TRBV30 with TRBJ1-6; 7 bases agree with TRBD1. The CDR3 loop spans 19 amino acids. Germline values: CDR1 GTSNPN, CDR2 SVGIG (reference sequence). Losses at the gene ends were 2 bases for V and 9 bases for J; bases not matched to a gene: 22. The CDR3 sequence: CAWSHLLLRDRELGSPLHF. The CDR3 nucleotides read TGTGCCTGGAGTCACCTTCTACTCCGGGACAGAGAATTGGGTTCACCCCTCCACTTT.